These 15 T cell receptor beta chains were all obtained from the same sample, sequenced in a study of blood T cells in healthy people across ages. PCR was performed a second time for about 7 to 11 cycles using a sample-barcoded 5' primer and a J-beta primer mix. TCRdb passed the 5' RACE reads through MiXCR, listing each CDR3 protein once. The sample carries roughly 700,000 distinct CDR3 sequences, more than 40% recorded once. Material for sequencing was blood. These receptors were obtained from a woman in her fifties or sixties in good health.

This clonotype was recorded at least ten times. The V call is TRBV7-8, the J call TRBJ2-5; TRBD2 matches at 11 bases. The length of the CDR3 is 14 residues. Germline CDR1 SGHVS, CDR2 FQNEAQ. V gave up 5 bases and J gave up 11 bases; unmatched junction bases: 10. The CDR3 sequence is CASSGTSGLSEQYF. The CDR3, as DNA: TGTGCCAGCAGCGGGACTAGCGGCCTCTCGGAGCAGTACTTC.

The V gene is TRBV11-2, the J gene TRBJ2-5, with a tentative D call TRBD2 (6 bases). The CDR3 covers 14 residues. From germline, CDR1 is SGHAT and CDR2 FQNNGV. The V and J ends lost 0 bases and 6 bases respectively, with 11 bases between them. The CDR3 spells CASSLELGRQTQYF. As DNA, the CDR3 is TGTGCCAGCAGCTTAGAGCTGGGGAGGCAGACCCAGTACTTC.

This rearrangement joins TRBV28 to TRBJ1-1, with TRBD1 matching 11 bases. Per the germline V gene, CDR1 is MDHEN and CDR2 is SYDVKM. Unmatched junction bases numbered 10, after V lost 7 bases and J lost 6 bases. The length of the CDR3 is 15 residues. Here the CDR3 DNA reads TGTGCCAGCACGATAAGGACAGGGGGCCGATCTGAAGCTTTCTTT. Its translation is CASTIRTGGRSEAFF. The full variable domain, in which reference TRBV28 and TRBJ1-1 provide the parts outside the CDR3, is DVKVTQSSRYLVKRTGEKVFLECVQDMDHENMFWYRQDPGLGLRLIYFSYDVKMKEKGDIPEGYSVSREKKERFSLILESASTNQTSMYLCASTIRTGGRSEAFFGQGTRLTVV.

In its sample, this clonotype was seen once. The chain employs TRBV6-5 and TRBJ1-1, with 8 bases lining up with TRBD1. After removal of 7 bases from V and 4 bases from J, the junction contained 5 bases not matched to a gene. Germline V gene sequence: CDR1 MNHEY, CDR2 SVGAGI. CDR3 length: 13 residues. CDR3 residues: CASKTGAVTEAFF. CDR3 sequence (DNA): TGTGCCAGCAAGACAGGGGCGGTCACTGAAGCTTTCTTT.

In DNA, the CDR3 is TGTGCCAGCAGGACCGGGACTAGCGGGAGGGACGAGCAGTACTTC. Its protein product is CASRTGTSGRDEQYF. The rearrangement joins TRBV2 to TRBJ2-7; TRBD2 matches 16 bases. V lost 6 bases and J lost 5; bases outside the gene matches: 4. CDR1 and CDR2 (germline): SNHLY, FYNNEI. The CDR3 runs to 15 residues.

The chain combines TRBV20-1 with TRBJ2-5; D remains ambiguous. TRBJ2-7 matches the DNA end more closely, so the J call is doubtful. The germline gives CDR1 DFQATT, CDR2 SNEGSKA (reference sequence). The CDR3 covers 15 residues. The CDR3 spells CSASDPGWAVYEQYF. CDR3 bases: TGCAGTGCTAGTGACCCTGGATGGGCAGTCTACGAGCAGTACTTC.

The V gene is TRBV4-3, the J gene TRBJ2-1; 10 nucleotides agree with TRBD2. V was pared by 0 bases and J by 3 bases, with 5 bases of the junction left unmatched. Germline loops: CDR1 LGHNA, CDR2 YSLEER. The CDR3 runs to 17 residues. The CDR3 sequence is CASSQDLRTSGYNEQFF. The CDR3 DNA sequence: TGCGCCAGCAGCCAAGATCTCCGGACTAGCGGCTACAATGAGCAGTTCTTC.

Concerning this clonotype itself: With a much larger clone just one base away, this may be a read error. Given the absence of the conserved phenylalanine or tryptophan at the CDR3 end, a read error is likely. The chain combines TRBV20-1 with TRBJ2-7, with a tentative D call TRBD2 (5 bases). This CDR3 has 13 amino acids. Trimming cost V 6 bases and J 3 bases, with 15 bases left between them. CDR1 and CDR2 (germline): DFQATT, SNEGSKA (reference sequence). The CDR3 loop reads CSAYYSGSYEQYS. The CDR3 DNA is TGCAGTGCGTACTACTCGGGGAGCTACGAGCAGTACTCC.

This clonotype was picked up a small number of times. V is TRBV14 and J is TRBJ2-4; 10 nucleotides align to TRBD1. The CDR3 has 16 amino acids. The junction had 4 bases not matched to a gene; V was cut back by 2 bases and J by 3 bases. From germline, CDR1 is SGHDN and CDR2 FVKESK. The CDR3 nucleotides are TGTGCCAGCAGCCAAAGGACAGGGGGTGTCAAAAACATTCAGTACTTC. It is translated as CASSQRTGGVKNIQYF.

This clonotype was seen a few times. This chain links TRBV5-1 with TRBJ2-1; 8 bases are shared with TRBD2. CDR1 is SGHRS and CDR2 is YFSETQ in the germline V gene. The V gene end was trimmed by 6 bases and the J gene end by 3 bases; junction bases not matched to a gene: 5. The CDR3 has 14 amino acids. The CDR3 DNA is TGCGCCAGCACCCGGGGGGGAGGCTACAATGAGCAGTTCTTC. This codes for CASTRGGGYNEQFF.

This chain uses TRBV12-3 or TRBV12-4 with TRBJ2-4; perhaps TRBD2 as D (6 bases). The CDR3 spans 14 residues. The ends were cut back, 7 bases at V and 3 bases at J, with 13 bases in the middle. The CDR3 DNA reads as TGTGCCAGCAAACGGGAGAGGGGCAAAAACATTCAGTACTTC. It codes for CASKRERGKNIQYF.

This chain links TRBV6-6 with TRBJ2-5, with 9 bases matching TRBD1. V shed 2 bases, J shed 3 bases, and the junction held 7 bases outside the gene matches. Germline CDR1 MNHNY, CDR2 SVGAGI (reference sequence). This CDR3 is built from 16 residues. The CDR3 nucleotides are TGTGCCAGCAGTTACCCGGTAGGACAGGGGAAAGAGACCCAGTACTTC. It encodes CASSYPVGQGKETQYF.

This clonotype was observed a handful of times. This chain joins TRBV12-3 or TRBV12-4 and TRBJ2-7, with D possibly TRBD1 on 6 matching bases. CDR3 size: 15 residues. Trimming left V 5 bases short and J 1 base short, with 15 bases between. The CDR3 is CASSPYRVGSYEQYF. CDR3 nucleotide sequence: TGTGCCAGCAGTCCTTACAGGGTAGGGTCCTACGAGCAGTACTTC.

Regarding this clonotype: Being one base from a much bigger clone, this may be a read error. The rearrangement joins TRBV11-2 to TRBJ2-1; 8 bases line up with TRBD2. The CDR3 spans 16 residues. The germline V gene encodes CDR1 SGHAT and CDR2 FQNNGV. The V gene end was trimmed by 1 base and the J gene end by 5 bases; junction bases not matched to a gene: 7. The CDR3 region has the DNA TGTGCCAGCAGCTTAGCTCGCACTAGCGGTCACAATGAGCAGTTCTTC. Translating gives CASSLARTSGHNEQFF.

There are a few counts of this clonotype. This chain uses TRBV5-1 with TRBJ2-5; 7 bases are a match to TRBD1. CDR3 size: 16 residues. Per the germline V gene, CDR1 is SGHRS and CDR2 is YFSETQ. J was trimmed by 2 bases and V by 4 bases; bases with no gene match: 11. For the CDR3, the DNA is TGCGCCAGCAGCGTCCGAGGGACAGCGAGACAAGAGACCCAGTACTTC. Translated, it gives CASSVRGTARQETQYF.